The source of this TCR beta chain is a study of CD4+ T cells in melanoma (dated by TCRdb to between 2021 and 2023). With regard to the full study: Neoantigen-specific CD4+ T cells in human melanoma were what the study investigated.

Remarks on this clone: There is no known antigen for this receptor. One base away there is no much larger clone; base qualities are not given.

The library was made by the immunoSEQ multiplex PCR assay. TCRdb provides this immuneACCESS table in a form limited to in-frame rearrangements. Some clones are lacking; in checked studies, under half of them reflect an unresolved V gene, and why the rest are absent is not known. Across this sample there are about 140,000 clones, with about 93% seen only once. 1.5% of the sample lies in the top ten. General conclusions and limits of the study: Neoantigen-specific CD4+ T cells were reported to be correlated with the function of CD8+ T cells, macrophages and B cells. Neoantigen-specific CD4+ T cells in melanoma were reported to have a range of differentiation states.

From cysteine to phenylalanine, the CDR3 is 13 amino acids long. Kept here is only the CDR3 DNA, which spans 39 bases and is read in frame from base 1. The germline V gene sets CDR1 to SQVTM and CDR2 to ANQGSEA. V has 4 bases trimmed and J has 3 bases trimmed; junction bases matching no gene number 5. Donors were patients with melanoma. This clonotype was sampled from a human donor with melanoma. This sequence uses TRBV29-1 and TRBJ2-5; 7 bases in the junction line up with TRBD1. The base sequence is TGCAGCGTTGTAACAGGGGATAAAGAGACCCAGTACTTC. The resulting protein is CSVVTGDKETQYF.